This TCR beta chain was retrieved from a study of blood T cell repertoires in COVID-19. Study at large: Researchers got acute and convalescent COVID-19 samples from the United States, Italy and Spain. T cells, B-cell-depleted T cells, or PBMCs supplied cDNA or gDNA.

The ends were cut back, 5 bases at V and 8 bases at J, with 16 bases in the middle. The CDR3 loop spans 13 amino acids. Germline CDR1 SQVTM, CDR2 ANQGSEA. As handled by the study authors: From reference gene primer amplification, estimates of nucleated cell counts were derived. Measured with immunoSEQ multiplex PCR; TCRdb has only the in-frame clones, and not every one. The V and J calls and clone size come from that table; D and trimming were worked out from the DNA. The table has 200,000 to 300,000 clones, more than 80% seen once; the top ten hold more than 5%. The sequence was obtained from a human donor in a cohort sampled during active COVID-19. J is TRBJ2-1 and V is TRBV29-1; D perhaps matches TRBD1 (7 bases). Sequenced material: peripheral blood. The CDR3 spells CSVTRGVRDEQFF. CDR3 sequence (DNA): TGCAGCGTTACCAGGGGGGTGCGCGATGAGCAGTTCTTC.